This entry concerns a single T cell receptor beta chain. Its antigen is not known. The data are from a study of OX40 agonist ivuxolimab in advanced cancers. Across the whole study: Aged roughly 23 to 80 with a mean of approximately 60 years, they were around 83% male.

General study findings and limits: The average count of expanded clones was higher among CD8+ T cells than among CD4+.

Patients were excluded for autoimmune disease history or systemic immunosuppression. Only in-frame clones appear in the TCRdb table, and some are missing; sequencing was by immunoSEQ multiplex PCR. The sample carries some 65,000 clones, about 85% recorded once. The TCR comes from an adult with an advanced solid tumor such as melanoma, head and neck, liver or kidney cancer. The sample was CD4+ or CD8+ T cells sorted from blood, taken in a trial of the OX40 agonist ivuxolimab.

The CDR3 region is CASRAPGTSGRKSSYEQYF. For the CDR3, the DNA is TGTGCCAGCAGGGCTCCCGGGACTAGCGGGAGGAAAAGCTCCTACGAGCAGTACTTC. The V and J genes are TRBV28 and TRBJ2-7; 15 bases align to TRBD2. The J segment lost 0 bases and the V segment lost 6 bases, leaving 12 bases of the junction unmatched. The CDR3 runs to 19 residues. CDR1 and CDR2 from the germline V gene are MDHEN and SYDVKM.